A single sample is the source of the 6 T cell receptor beta chains below, sequenced in a study of blood T cell repertoires in COVID-19. Profiled with immunoSEQ multiplex PCR; TCRdb holds only in-frame clones, not every one. This table holds about 60,000 clones, nearly 80% found once. Material: peripheral blood. These TCRs come from a human donor in a cohort sampled during active COVID-19.

J is TRBJ1-1 and V is TRBV3-1 (or the pseudogene TRBV3-2), with TRBD1 matching over 8 bases. The CDR3 length is 14 residues. The germline V gene has CDR1 LGHDT and CDR2 YNNKEL (reference sequence). V trimming: 4 bases; J trimming: 1 base; junction bases outside the gene matches: 2. The CDR3 region has the DNA TGTGCCAGCAGCCCGGGACAGGAGAACACTGAAGCTTTCTTT. Amino acid sequence: CASSPGQENTEAFF.

This chain uses TRBV5-1 with TRBJ1-4; D remains ambiguous. Per the germline V gene, CDR1 is SGHRS and CDR2 is YFSETQ. The ends were cut back, 2 bases at V and 5 bases at J, with 10 bases in the middle. The CDR3 is 14 amino acids. CDR3 loop: CASSLAQTNEKLFF. CDR3 sequence (DNA): TGCGCCAGCAGCTTAGCACAGACGAATGAAAAACTGTTTTTT.

V usage is TRBV7-3 and J usage is TRBJ2-5, with 9 nucleotides matching TRBD1. This CDR3 is 15 amino acids long. Germline CDR1 SGHTA, CDR2 FQGTGA. J was trimmed by 4 bases and V by 5 bases; bases with no gene match: 8. The CDR3 sequence is CASSRIQGASETQYF. DNA for the CDR3: TGTGCCAGCAGCCGAATACAGGGGGCATCAGAGACCCAGTACTTC.

This sequence joins TRBV5-1 and TRBJ1-2; D is possibly TRBD1 (6 bases). Germline lookup yields CDR1 SGHRS and CDR2 YFSETQ. The germline V and J ends were trimmed by 1 base and 3 bases, with 16 bases remaining between them. The CDR3 spans 16 residues. The CDR3 DNA reads as TGCGCCAGCAGCTTGACGGCCGCTGACAGGCACTATGGCTACACCTTC. This sequence encodes CASSLTAADRHYGYTF.

The chain couples TRBV5-1 to TRBJ2-2; 10 positions agree with TRBD2. The CDR3 length is 16 residues. Germline lookup yields CDR1 SGHRS and CDR2 YFSETQ. Germline trimming cut 4 bases from V and 4 bases from J; bases unmatched to any gene: 7. The CDR3 sequence is CASSRIAGGATGELFF. The CDR3 DNA is TGCGCCAGCAGCAGGATAGCGGGGGGCGCCACCGGGGAGCTGTTTTTT.

The chain couples TRBV27 to TRBJ2-1; 7 nucleotides line up with TRBD1. This CDR3 has 15 residues. The V gene end was trimmed by 5 bases and the J gene end by 3 bases; junction bases not matched to a gene: 7. Germline loops: CDR1 MNHEY, CDR2 SMNVEV (reference sequence). CDR3 protein: CASSAGTENYNEQFF. The CDR3 DNA sequence: TGTGCCAGCAGTGCCGGGACAGAGAACTACAATGAGCAGTTCTTC.